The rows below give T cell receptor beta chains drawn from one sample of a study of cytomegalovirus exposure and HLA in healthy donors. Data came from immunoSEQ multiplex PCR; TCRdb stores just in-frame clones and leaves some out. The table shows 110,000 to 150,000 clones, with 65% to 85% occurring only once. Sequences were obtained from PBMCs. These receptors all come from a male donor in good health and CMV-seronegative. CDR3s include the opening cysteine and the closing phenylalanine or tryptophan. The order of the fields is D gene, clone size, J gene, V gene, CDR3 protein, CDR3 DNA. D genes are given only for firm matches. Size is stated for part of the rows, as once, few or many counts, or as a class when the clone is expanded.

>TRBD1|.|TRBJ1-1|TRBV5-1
CASSPRSTGVNTEAFF
TGCGCCAGCAGCCCACGCAGTACAGGGGTGAACACTGAAGCTTTCTTT
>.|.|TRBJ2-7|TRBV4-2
CASSQPGQIPYGQYF
TGTGCCAGCAGCCAACCTGGACAGATCCCTTATGGGCAGTACTTC
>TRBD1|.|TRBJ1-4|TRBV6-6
CASSFGQGPSNEKLFF
TGTGCCAGCAGTTTTGGACAGGGGCCCTCTAATGAAAAACTGTTTTTT
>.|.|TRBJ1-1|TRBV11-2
CASSGTSYMNTEAFF
TGTGCCAGCAGCGGGACATCGTATATGAACACTGAAGCTTTCTTT
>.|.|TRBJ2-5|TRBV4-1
CASSQDSGQQETQYF
TGCGCCAGCAGCCAAGATTCAGGACAGCAAGAGACCCAGTACTTC
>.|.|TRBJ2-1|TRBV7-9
CASSLGVNTLEDEQFF
TGTGCCAGCAGCTTAGGGGTCAATACCCTGGAGGATGAGCAGTTCTTC
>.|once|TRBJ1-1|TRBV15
CATRVPGNTEAFF
TGTGCCACCAGAGTTCCCGGGAACACTGAAGCTTTCTTT
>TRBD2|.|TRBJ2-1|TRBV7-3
CASSLGGGAYNEQFF
TGTGCCAGCAGCTTAGGCGGGGGGGCCTACAATGAGCAGTTCTTC
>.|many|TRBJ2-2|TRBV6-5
CASSYRETGELFF
TGTGCCAGCAGTTACCGGGAGACCGGGGAGCTGTTTTTT
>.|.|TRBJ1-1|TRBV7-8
CASSSFPNLRRTEAFF
TGTGCCAGCAGCTCCTTTCCCAATTTAAGGAGGACTGAAGCTTTCTTT
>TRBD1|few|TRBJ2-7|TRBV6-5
CASSYSIRGRGREQYF
TGTGCCAGCAGTTATTCTATAAGGGGGCGCGGTAGGGAGCAGTACTTC
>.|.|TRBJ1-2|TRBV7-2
CASSLERQPKLF
TGTGCCAGCAGCTTAGAGAGACAGCCTAAACTCTTC
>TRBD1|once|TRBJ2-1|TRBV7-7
CASSTRTGVGPNNEQFF
TGTGCCAGCAGCACCCGAACAGGGGTGGGTCCTAACAATGAGCAGTTCTTC
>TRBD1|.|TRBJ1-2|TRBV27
CASSLGTGVGYTF
TGTGCCAGCAGTTTAGGGACAGGGGTTGGCTACACCTTC
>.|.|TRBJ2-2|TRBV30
CAWSTQYTGELFF
TGTGCCTGGAGTACCCAGTACACCGGGGAGCTGTTTTTT
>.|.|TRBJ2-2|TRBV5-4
CASSPTTGRGRAGELFF
TGTGCCAGCAGCCCCACCACAGGGAGGGGGAGAGCCGGGGAGCTGTTTTTT
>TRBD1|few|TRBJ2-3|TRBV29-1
CSVEPPSGQGWDTQYF
TGCAGCGTTGAACCCCCCTCGGGACAGGGATGGGATACGCAGTATTTT
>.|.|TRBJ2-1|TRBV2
CASSEEFSSSYNEQFF
TGTGCCAGCAGTGAAGAGTTTTCCAGCTCCTACAATGAGCAGTTCTTC
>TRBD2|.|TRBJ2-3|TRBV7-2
CASSDLGGRDTQYF
TGTGCCAGCAGCGATTTGGGGGGGAGAGATACGCAGTATTTT
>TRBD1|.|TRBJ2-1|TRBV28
CASSFGQGPYNEQFF
TGTGCCAGCAGTTTCGGACAGGGGCCCTACAATGAGCAGTTCTTC
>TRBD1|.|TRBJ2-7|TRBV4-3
CASSPPGQGPNEQYF
TGCGCCAGCAGCCCCCCGGGACAGGGGCCCAACGAGCAGTACTTC
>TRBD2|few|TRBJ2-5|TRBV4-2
CASSQEPGTSGRLMQTQYF
TGTGCCAGCAGCCAGGAGCCCGGGACTAGCGGGAGACTGATGCAGACCCAGTACTTC
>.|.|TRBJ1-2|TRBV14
CASSPGQLRGYTF
TGTGCCAGCAGCCCAGGGCAGCTTAGGGGCTACACCTTC
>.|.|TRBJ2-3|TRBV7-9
CASSFSAGTTDTQYF
TGTGCCAGCAGCTTCAGCGCGGGAACCACAGATACGCAGTATTTT
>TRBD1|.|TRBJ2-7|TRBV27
CASSLTGQGAYEQYF
TGTGCCAGCAGTTTAACCGGACAGGGCGCCTACGAGCAGTACTTC
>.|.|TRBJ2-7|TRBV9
CASSRYPYEQYF
TGTGCCAGCAGCCGGTATCCGTACGAGCAGTACTTC
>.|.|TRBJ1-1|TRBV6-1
CASSESRQGITEAFF
TGTGCCAGCAGTGAATCAAGGCAGGGGATCACTGAAGCTTTCTTT
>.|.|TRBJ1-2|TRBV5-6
CASSPGEASGGYTF
TGTGCCAGCAGCCCCGGGGAGGCCTCCGGTGGCTACACCTTC
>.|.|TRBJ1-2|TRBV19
CASTAGEWGYTF
TGTGCCAGTACCGCAGGGGAATGGGGCTACACCTTC
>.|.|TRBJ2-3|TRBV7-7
CASSPTSSRTFTDTQYF
TGTGCTAGCAGCCCAACTAGCTCCCGGACTTTCACAGATACGCAGTATTTT
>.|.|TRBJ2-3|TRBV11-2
CASSLGGVSTDTQYF
TGTGCCAGCAGCTTAGGGGGGGTTAGCACAGATACGCAGTATTTT
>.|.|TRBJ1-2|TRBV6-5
CASSYSPWGLDGYTF
TGTGCCAGCAGTTACTCGCCCTGGGGCCTTGACGGCTACACCTTC
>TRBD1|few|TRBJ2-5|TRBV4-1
CASSQIWTGGYETQYF
TGCGCCAGCAGCCAAATTTGGACAGGGGGCTACGAGACCCAGTACTTC
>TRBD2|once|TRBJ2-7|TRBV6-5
CASRLPGLAGEQYF
TGTGCCAGCAGGCTCCCGGGACTAGCGGGAGAGCAGTACTTC
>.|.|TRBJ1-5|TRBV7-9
CASSLSGYNQPQHF
TGTGCCAGCAGCTTATCGGGTTACAATCAGCCCCAGCATTTT
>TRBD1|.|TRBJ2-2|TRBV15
CATSGTANTGELFF
TGTGCCACCAGCGGGACAGCGAACACCGGGGAGCTGTTTTTT
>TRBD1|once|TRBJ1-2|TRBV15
CATSLRTGGYNYGYTF
TGTGCCACCAGCTTACGGACAGGGGGATATAACTATGGCTACACCTTC
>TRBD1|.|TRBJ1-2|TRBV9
CASSVTGVGGYTF
TGTGCCAGCAGCGTAACAGGGGTGGGTGGCTACACCTTC
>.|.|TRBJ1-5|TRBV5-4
CASSLQGGQPQHF
TGTGCCAGCAGCTTACAGGGTGGCCAGCCCCAGCATTTT
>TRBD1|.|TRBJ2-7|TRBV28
CASRPTGVREQYF
TGTGCCAGCAGACCCACAGGGGTAAGAGAGCAGTACTTC
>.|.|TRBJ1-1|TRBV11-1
CASSLGPGIPEAFF
TGTGCCAGCAGCTTAGGTCCAGGGATCCCTGAAGCTTTCTTT